The 25 T cell receptor beta chains below come from one sample, sequenced in a study of blood T cells in healthy people across ages. Next came a second PCR, run for roughly 6 to 11 cycles, which used a sample-barcoded 5' primer along with a J-beta primer mix. Using its own MiXCR run on the 5' RACE reads, TCRdb lists one record per CDR3 protein. The sample has hundreds of thousands of distinct CDR3 sequences, around 45% seen once; the top ten hold under 35%. The material sequenced was blood. The receptors originated from a woman aged 60-75 years in good health.

The V and J genes are TRBV28 and TRBJ2-5; 12 bases fit TRBD2. The CDR3 is 13 amino acids. V lost 9 bases to trimming and J lost 11 bases; unmatched junction nucleotides: 10. The germline V gene has CDR1 MDHEN and CDR2 SYDVKM. In DNA form, the CDR3 reads TGTGCCAGTACTAGCGGGAGGAAGGTTGAGCAGTACTTC. Translated: CASTSGRKVEQYF.

The rearrangement uses TRBV5-4 and TRBJ2-4; TRBD1 matches 10 bases. This CDR3 is 16 amino acids long. Trimming removed 4 bases from V and 2 bases from J; junction bases left unmatched: 6. Germline CDR1 reads SGHNT; CDR2 reads YYREEE (reference sequence). CDR3 nucleotides: TGTGCCAGCAGCCCAGGGACAGGGGTGACCAAAAACATTCAGTACTTC. Protein sequence: CASSPGTGVTKNIQYF.

The chain couples TRBV5-1 to TRBJ2-1, with 10 bases identical to TRBD2. Matching the DNA end better, TRBJ2-7 makes the J call doubtful. The V gene's germline CDR1 is SGHRS and CDR2 YFSETQ. The CDR3 loop spans 14 amino acids. The CDR3 spells CASGPLAGSHEQYF. CDR3 nucleotides: TGCGCCAGCGGACCACTAGCGGGATCCCATGAGCAGTACTTC.

The J gene is TRBJ1-2, the V gene TRBV4-3; a weak D match, TRBD1 (6 bases). V lost 0 bases to trimming and J lost 6 bases, with 17 bases between them. Germline loops: CDR1 LGHNA, CDR2 YSLEER. The CDR3 is made up of 16 amino acids. CDR3 amino acids: CASSQDMGARVNGYTF. CDR3 DNA sequence: TGCGCCAGCAGCCAAGACATGGGGGCAAGGGTGAATGGCTACACCTTC.

V usage is TRBV7-2 and J usage is TRBJ2-1; D possibly corresponds to TRBD2 (6 bases). Trimming pared 4 bases from V and 9 bases from J, leaving 7 bases between. The CDR3 is 11 residues long. Per germline, CDR1 SGHTA and CDR2 FQGNSA. The CDR3 region is CASSWGLEQFF. The CDR3 DNA follows: TGTGCCAGCAGCTGGGGACTTGAGCAGTTCTTC.

Remarks on this clonotype: The junction shows a germline mismatch at one end, possibly a read error. CDR3 in DNA: TGTGCTAGCAGCCCCAACGGGGTAGCGGGAGAGACCCAGTACTTC. Translated, it gives CASSPNGVAGETQYF. The V and J genes are TRBV7-7 and TRBJ2-7, with TRBD2 identical over 7 bases. The J call may be faulty, since TRBJ2-5 better matches the DNA end. This CDR3 comprises 15 residues. Germline V gene lookup returns CDR1 SSHAT and CDR2 FNYEAQ (reference sequence).

This sequence joins TRBV15 and TRBJ2-7; D is unclear. Trimming took off 1 base at V and 7 bases at J, with 14 bases between the two ends. This CDR3 is built from 14 residues. Germline V lookup: CDR1 LNHNV, CDR2 YYDKDF (reference sequence). CDR3 sequence reads: CATSRVLLIGEQYF. CDR3 bases: TGTGCCACCAGCAGAGTTCTTCTGATAGGGGAGCAGTACTTC.

This clonotype was seen just once. The junction departs from germline at one end; a sequencing error may be responsible. This sequence joins TRBV28 and TRBJ1-2; TRBD1 is a possible D gene (5 bases). Germline V gene sequence: CDR1 MDHEN, CDR2 SYDVKM. CDR3 length: 14 residues. The CDR3 region has the DNA TGTGCCGGCAGTTTTACCGGGGCAGACTATGGCTACACCTTC. Translating gives CAGSFTGADYGYTF.

Concerning this clonotype itself: One junction end disagrees with the germline gene, perhaps due to a read error. This sequence joins TRBV7-3 and TRBJ2-1; 8 positions agree with TRBD2. Germline assignment: CDR1 SGHTA and CDR2 FQGTGA. This CDR3 has 15 amino acids. The CDR3 loop reads CTSSLTGGARNEQFF. CDR3 bases: TGTACCAGCAGCTTAACGGGGGGGGCGCGGAATGAGCAGTTCTTC.

V and J are TRBV12-3 or TRBV12-4 and TRBJ2-5, with D hard to call. V gave up 5 bases and J gave up 11 bases, with 21 bases separating them. The CDR3 covers 14 residues. CDR3 in DNA: TGTGCCAGCAGTCCCGCCCAGCGCTACAATGAGCAGTACTTC. It encodes CASSPAQRYNEQYF.

This clonotype has a handful of counts. The V and J genes are TRBV6-6 and TRBJ1-1, with a possible D match to TRBD1 (6 bases). Trimming took 0 bases from V and 4 from J, leaving 9 bases between them. The CDR3 runs 14 residues. Looked up from germline, CDR1 is MNHNY and CDR2 is SVGAGI (reference sequence). CDR3 loop: CASSYSQGSTEAFF. The CDR3 DNA sequence: TGTGCCAGCAGTTACTCACAGGGATCCACTGAAGCTTTCTTT.

This chain links TRBV6-2 or TRBV6-3 with TRBJ2-1, with a weak D call TRBD2 (6 bases). CDR1 and CDR2 (germline): MNHEY, SVGEGT. V was pared by 2 bases and J by 2 bases, with 13 bases between. This CDR3 spans 16 amino acids. The CDR3 loop reads CASSYGAGKAYNEQFF. DNA for the CDR3: TGTGCCAGCAGTTACGGGGCGGGGAAGGCCTACAATGAGCAGTTCTTC.

The genes are TRBV29-1 and TRBJ2-1, with 9 bases fitting TRBD2. Germline V gives CDR1 SQVTM, CDR2 ANQGSEA. CDR3 length equals 13 residues. V was pared by 7 bases and J by 8 bases, with 9 bases of the junction left unmatched. CDR3 loop: CSAAGGPGDEQFF. The CDR3, as DNA: TGCAGCGCTGCGGGAGGGCCTGGGGATGAGCAGTTCTTC.

The chain couples TRBV20-1 to TRBJ2-1; unclear D gene. The CDR3 consists of 12 residues. Germline V CDR1 and CDR2: DFQATT, SNEGSKA (reference sequence). V was cut by 2 bases and J by 2 bases, with 4 bases left in between. The CDR3 sequence is CSARQTYNEQFF. In DNA, the CDR3 is TGCAGTGCTAGACAAACCTACAATGAGCAGTTCTTC.

This clonotype was counted at least ten times. CDR3 DNA sequence: TGCAGTGCTAGCGTTGGACTAGCGGGAGAGACCCAGTACTTC. This gives the protein CSASVGLAGETQYF. The chain joins TRBV20-1 to TRBJ2-5; 11 bases fit TRBD2. V lost 3 bases, J lost 4 bases, and 4 bases stayed unmatched. The germline CDR1 and CDR2 sequences are DFQATT and SNEGSKA (reference sequence). The length of the CDR3 is 14 residues.

The rearrangement links TRBV15 to TRBJ2-1; 14 positions match TRBD2. Germline CDR1 and CDR2: LNHNV and YYDKDF (reference sequence). The trim removed 0 bases at V and 7 bases at J, leaving 5 bases unmatched. This CDR3 contains 17 residues. CDR3 loop: CATSRDPGTSGSNEQFF. The CDR3 DNA reads as TGTGCCACCAGCAGAGACCCCGGGACTAGCGGGAGTAATGAGCAGTTCTTC.

This rearrangement joins TRBV7-2 to TRBJ2-3, with a weak D call TRBD2 (6 bases). Germline assignment: CDR1 SGHTA and CDR2 FQGNSA. Trimming stripped 2 bases from V and 3 bases from J, with 21 bases between. The CDR3 extends over 18 amino acids. The CDR3 sequence is CASSLTRLAGSLTDTQYF. DNA for the CDR3: TGTGCCAGCAGCTTAACCCGGCTCGCCGGGAGTTTAACAGATACGCAGTATTTT. The full variable domain, its missing parts supplied by reference TRBV7-2 and TRBJ2-3, is GAGVSQSPSNKVTEKGKDVELRCDPISGHTALYWYRQSLGQGLEFLIYFQGNSAPDKSGLPSDRFSAERTGGSVSTLTIQRTQQEDSAVYLCASSLTRLAGSLTDTQYFGPGTRLTVL.

This clonotype was found a few times. CDR3 protein: CAISEPPRETQYF. The CDR3 DNA reads TGTGCCATCAGTGAACCGCCTCGGGAGACCCAGTACTTC. The gene calls are TRBV10-3 and TRBJ2-5; no firm D call. Germline CDR1 reads ENHRY; CDR2 reads SYGVKD. V lost 3 bases and J lost 5, with 10 bases in between. The CDR3 is made up of 13 amino acids.

This clonotype was observed once. V usage is TRBV11-2 and J usage is TRBJ2-3; TRBD2 agrees at 7 bases. CDR3 length: 15 amino acids. Germline CDR1 SGHAT, CDR2 FQNNGV. Losses at the gene ends were 5 bases for V and 2 bases for J; bases not matched to a gene: 7. The CDR3 region is CASSLDSGYTDTQYF. The CDR3 DNA sequence: TGTGCCAGCAGCCTCGATAGCGGGTACACAGATACGCAGTATTTT.

V gene TRBV20-1 combines with J gene TRBJ2-3; 9 bases align to TRBD2. This CDR3 has 14 residues. Germline CDR1 DFQATT, CDR2 SNEGSKA (reference sequence). V lost 3 bases and J lost 4; bases outside the gene matches: 5. The CDR3 loop is CSASASGNSDTQYF. In DNA, the CDR3 is TGCAGTGCTAGCGCTAGCGGGAACTCAGATACGCAGTATTTT.

This clonotype has a count of ten or more. The genes are TRBV7-6 and TRBJ2-1, with a weak D call TRBD2 (5 bases). V lost 3 bases to trimming and J lost 5 bases, with 5 bases between them. The CDR3 spans 12 residues. Germline CDR1 reads SGHVS; CDR2 reads FNYEAQ. In DNA form, the CDR3 reads TGTGCCAGCAGCTTCGGGAACAATGAGCAGTTCTTC. It codes for CASSFGNNEQFF.

This clonotype occurred a few times. The genes are TRBV5-1 and TRBJ2-7; 14 nucleotides line up with TRBD2. The junction had 7 bases not matched to a gene; V was cut back by 5 bases and J by 3 bases. Germline V CDR1 and CDR2: SGHRS, YFSETQ. The CDR3 is 16 residues long. The CDR3 here is CASSSPGLAGVYEQYF. The CDR3 bases are TGCGCCAGCAGTTCACCGGGACTAGCGGGAGTCTACGAGCAGTACTTC.

The chain combines TRBV6-5 with TRBJ1-2; D uncertain. Germline V gives CDR1 MNHEY, CDR2 SVGAGI. The CDR3 runs 11 residues. The V end lost 6 bases, the J end lost 4 bases, and 6 bases lay between the germline ends. The CDR3 spells CASRRIYGYTF. CDR3 sequence (DNA): TGTGCCAGCAGAAGGATCTATGGCTACACCTTC.

This chain uses TRBV5-1 with TRBJ1-1; D gene ambiguous. V lost 3 bases and J 1 base, leaving 10 bases between the germline ends. Germline values: CDR1 SGHRS, CDR2 YFSETQ. CDR3 length: 14 amino acids. CDR3 in DNA: TGCGCCAGCAGCTCCACCTACACGAACACTGAAGCTTTCTTT. Encoded protein: CASSSTYTNTEAFF.

This clonotype has only a few counts. The chain combines TRBV5-6 with TRBJ2-5, with D possibly being TRBD2 (6 bases). Germline values: CDR1 SGHDT, CDR2 YYEEEE. Trimming stripped 0 bases from V and 5 bases from J, with 14 bases between. The CDR3 loop spans 15 amino acids. The CDR3 is CASSLARDFRETQYF. Here the CDR3 DNA reads TGTGCCAGCAGCTTGGCCCGGGACTTTAGGGAGACCCAGTACTTC.